This record concerns one T cell receptor (beta chain) sequence. The table came from immunoSEQ multiplex PCR; TCRdb's copy has only in-frame clones and leaves some out. The sample lists roughly 320,000 clones, 85% to 90% occurring once. The data are from a study of blood T cell repertoires in COVID-19. Study overall: Some COVID-19 samples were acute and others convalescent; all came from the United States, Italy and Spain.

J gave up 0 bases and V 6 bases, and 3 bases lay outside the gene matches. Germline V gene sequence: CDR1 MNHNY, CDR2 SVGAGI (reference sequence). The length of the CDR3 is 15 residues. The J gene is TRBJ1-1, the V gene TRBV6-6; 11 bases are a match to TRBD1. The sample taken for sequencing was peripheral blood. This receptor was obtained from a woman between 45 and 65 years old with COVID-19, enrolled during active disease. The CDR3 region is CASRDRGRMNTEAFF. As DNA, the CDR3 is TGTGCCAGCAGGGACAGGGGGCGTATGAACACTGAAGCTTTCTTT.